This T cell receptor beta chain was sequenced in a study of T cells after yellow fever vaccination. On the study more broadly: Where fractions had low cell numbers, libraries were prepared from them with the SMART-Seq v4 Ultra Low Input RNA kit.

CDR1 and CDR2 (germline): SGDLS, YYNGEE. V lost 0 bases, J lost 2 bases, and 11 bases lay in between. The length of the CDR3 is 15 residues. Comment on this clonotype: The target antigen is unknown.

Study conclusions and caveats: Re-detected after boosting: most primary clones, almost 98% of CD4 and about 89% of CD8.

UMIs and a universal primer site were added when TCR cDNA was made by 5'RACE template switching. TCRdb re-analysed the 5' RACE reads in MiXCR, keeping a single row per CDR3 protein. The sample holds roughly 400,000 distinct CDR3 sequences, around 19% seen once. The rearrangement uses TRBV9 and TRBJ1-1; D is uncertain. The sequence was collected from a man between 18 and 35 years old who received the YFV17D yellow fever vaccine. Material: PBMCs, obtained before the yellow fever booster vaccination. In nucleotides, the CDR3 is TGTGCCAGCAGCGTAGGGGGTGGGGTTAACACTGAAGCTTTCTTT. Translated: CASSVGGGVNTEAFF.